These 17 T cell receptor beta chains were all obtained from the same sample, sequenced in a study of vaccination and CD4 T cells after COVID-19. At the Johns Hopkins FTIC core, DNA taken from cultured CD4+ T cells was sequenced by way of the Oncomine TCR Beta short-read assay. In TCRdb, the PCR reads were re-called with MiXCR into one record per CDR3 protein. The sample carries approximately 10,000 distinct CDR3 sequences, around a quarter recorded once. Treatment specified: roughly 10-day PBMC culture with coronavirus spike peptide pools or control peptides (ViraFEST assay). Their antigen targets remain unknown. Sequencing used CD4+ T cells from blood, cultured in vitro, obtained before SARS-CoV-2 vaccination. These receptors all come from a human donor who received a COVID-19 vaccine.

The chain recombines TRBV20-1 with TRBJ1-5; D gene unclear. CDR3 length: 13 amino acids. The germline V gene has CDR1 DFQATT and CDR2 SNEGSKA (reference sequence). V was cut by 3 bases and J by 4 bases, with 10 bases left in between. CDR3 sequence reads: CSASSRGNQPQHF. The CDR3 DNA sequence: TGCAGTGCTAGCAGCCGGGGTAATCAGCCCCAGCATTTT.

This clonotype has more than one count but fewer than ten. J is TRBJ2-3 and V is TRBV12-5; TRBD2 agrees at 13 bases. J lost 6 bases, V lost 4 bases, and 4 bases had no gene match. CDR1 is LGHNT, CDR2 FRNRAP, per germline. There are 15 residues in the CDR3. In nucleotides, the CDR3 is TGTGCTAGTGGTTCAGGACTAGCGGGAGTGGATACGCAGTATTTT. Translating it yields CASGSGLAGVDTQYF.

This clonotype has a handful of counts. The CDR3: CASSRPRDRGYEQYF. The CDR3 nucleotides read TGTGCCAGCAGCCGGCCCCGGGACAGGGGCTACGAGCAGTACTTC. This chain links TRBV7-7 with TRBJ2-7; 10 bases are a match to TRBD1. The trim removed 5 bases at V and 3 bases at J, leaving 7 bases unmatched. This CDR3 region has 15 residues. Per the germline V gene, CDR1 is SSHAT and CDR2 is FNYEAQ (reference sequence).

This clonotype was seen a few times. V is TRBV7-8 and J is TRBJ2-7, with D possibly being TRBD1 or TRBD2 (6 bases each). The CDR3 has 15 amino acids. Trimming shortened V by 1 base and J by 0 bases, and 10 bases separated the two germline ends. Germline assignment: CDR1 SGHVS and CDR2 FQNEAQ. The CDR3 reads CASSLVRDISYEQYF. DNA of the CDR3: TGTGCCAGCAGCTTAGTGCGGGACATCTCCTACGAGCAGTACTTC.

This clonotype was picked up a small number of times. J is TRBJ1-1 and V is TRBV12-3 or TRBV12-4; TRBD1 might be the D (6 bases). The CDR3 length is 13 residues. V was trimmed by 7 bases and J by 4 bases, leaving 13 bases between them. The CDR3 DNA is TGTGCCAGCATCGCAGGGGTGGCCACTGAAGCTTTCTTT. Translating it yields CASIAGVATEAFF.

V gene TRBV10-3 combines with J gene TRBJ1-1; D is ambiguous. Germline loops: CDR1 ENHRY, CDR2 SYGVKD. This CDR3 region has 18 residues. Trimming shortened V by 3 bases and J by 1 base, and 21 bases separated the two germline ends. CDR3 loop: CAISDLLGKSAKNTEAFF. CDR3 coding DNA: TGTGCCATCAGTGATTTGTTGGGGAAGTCAGCAAAGAACACTGAAGCTTTCTTT.

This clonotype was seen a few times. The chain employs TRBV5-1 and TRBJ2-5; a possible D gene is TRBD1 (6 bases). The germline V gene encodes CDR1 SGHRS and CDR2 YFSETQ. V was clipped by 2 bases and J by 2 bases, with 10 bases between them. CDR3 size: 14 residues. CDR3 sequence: CASSLLGGQETQYF. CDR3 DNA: TGCGCCAGCAGCTTACTAGGGGGTCAAGAGACCCAGTACTTC.

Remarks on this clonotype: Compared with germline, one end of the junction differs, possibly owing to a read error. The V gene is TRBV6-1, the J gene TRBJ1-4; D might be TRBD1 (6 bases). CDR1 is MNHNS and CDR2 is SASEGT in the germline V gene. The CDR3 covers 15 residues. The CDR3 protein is CASSAGQTTNEKLFF. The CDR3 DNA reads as TGTGCCAGCAGTGCAGGACAGACAACTAATGAAAAGCTGTTTTTT.

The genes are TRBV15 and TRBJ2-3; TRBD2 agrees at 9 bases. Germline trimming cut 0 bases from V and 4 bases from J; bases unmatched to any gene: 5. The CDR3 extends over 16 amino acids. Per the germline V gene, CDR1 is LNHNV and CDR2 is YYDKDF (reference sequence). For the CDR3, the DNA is TGTGCCACCAGCAGAGATGGGCGGGGGGGGGCAGATACGCAGTATTTT. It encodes CATSRDGRGGADTQYF.

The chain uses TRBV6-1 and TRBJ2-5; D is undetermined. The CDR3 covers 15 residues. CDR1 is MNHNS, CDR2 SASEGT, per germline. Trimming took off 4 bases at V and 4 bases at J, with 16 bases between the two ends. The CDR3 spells CASSVAFDLGETQYF. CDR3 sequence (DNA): TGTGCCAGCAGTGTAGCCTTCGACTTGGGAGAGACCCAGTACTTC.

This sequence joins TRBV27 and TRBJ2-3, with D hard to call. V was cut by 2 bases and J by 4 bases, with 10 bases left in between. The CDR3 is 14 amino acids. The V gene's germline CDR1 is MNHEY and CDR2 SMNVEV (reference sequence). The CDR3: CASSLDPFSDTQYF. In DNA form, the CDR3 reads TGTGCCAGCAGTTTAGATCCTTTTTCAGATACGCAGTATTTT.

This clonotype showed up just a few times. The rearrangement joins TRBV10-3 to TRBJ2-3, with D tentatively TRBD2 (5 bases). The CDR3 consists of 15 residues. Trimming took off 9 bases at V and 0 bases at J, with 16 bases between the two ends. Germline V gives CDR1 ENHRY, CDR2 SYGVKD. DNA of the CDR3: TGTGCCATGCCCTCAGGACGGACTAGCACAGATACGCAGTATTTT. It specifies CAMPSGRTSTDTQYF.

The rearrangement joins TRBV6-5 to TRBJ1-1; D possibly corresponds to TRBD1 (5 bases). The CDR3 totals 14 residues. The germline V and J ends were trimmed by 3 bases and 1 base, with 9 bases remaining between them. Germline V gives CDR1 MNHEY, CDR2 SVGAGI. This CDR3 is CASSYDRGNTEAFF. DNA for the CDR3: TGTGCCAGCAGTTATGATAGGGGGAACACTGAAGCTTTCTTT.

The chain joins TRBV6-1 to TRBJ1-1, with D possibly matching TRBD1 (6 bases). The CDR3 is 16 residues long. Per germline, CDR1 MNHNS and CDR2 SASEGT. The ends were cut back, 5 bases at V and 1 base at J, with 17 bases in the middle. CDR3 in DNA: TGTGCCAGCAGTACGACCCTAGGGGGGACGAACACTGAAGCTTTCTTT. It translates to CASSTTLGGTNTEAFF.

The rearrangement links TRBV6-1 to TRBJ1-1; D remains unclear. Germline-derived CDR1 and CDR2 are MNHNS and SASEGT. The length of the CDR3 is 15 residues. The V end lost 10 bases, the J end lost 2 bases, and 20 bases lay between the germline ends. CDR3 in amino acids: CATSLSEPLNTEAFF. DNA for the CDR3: TGTGCCACCTCACTCTCAGAACCATTAAACACTGAAGCTTTCTTT.

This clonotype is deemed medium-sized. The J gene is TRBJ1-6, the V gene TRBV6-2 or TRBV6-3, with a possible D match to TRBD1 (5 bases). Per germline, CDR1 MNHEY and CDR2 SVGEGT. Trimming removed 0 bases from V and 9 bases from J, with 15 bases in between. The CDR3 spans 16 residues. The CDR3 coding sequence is TGTGCCAGCAGTTACTCGGGACCATCGCGTGGTTCACCCCTCCACTTT. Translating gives CASSYSGPSRGSPLHF.

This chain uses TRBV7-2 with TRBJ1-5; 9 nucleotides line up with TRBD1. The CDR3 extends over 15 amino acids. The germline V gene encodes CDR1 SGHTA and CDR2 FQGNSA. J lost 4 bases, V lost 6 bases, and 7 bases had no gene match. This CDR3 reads CASSRSGQGNQPQHF. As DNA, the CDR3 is TGTGCCAGCAGTCGCTCCGGACAGGGGAATCAGCCCCAGCATTTT.